Following are 29 T cell receptor beta chains from one sample sequenced in a study of PD-1 blockade in classical Hodgkin lymphoma. Assay used: immunoSEQ multiplex PCR; TCRdb lists only in-frame clones, some missing. The repertoire holds tens of thousands of clones, with about three quarters as singletons. Every one of the patients relapsed after autologous stem cell transplantation (brentuximab vedotin exposure was variable). This specimen consisted of peripheral blood mononuclear cells (PBMCs), obtained before the second cycle of nivolumab. The receptors were gathered from a human donor with classical Hodgkin lymphoma.

The chain couples TRBV7-9 to TRBJ2-1; 8 nucleotides line up with TRBD2. This CDR3 comprises 15 residues. Trimming cost V 5 bases and J 9 bases; bases outside gene matches: 12. In germline, CDR1 is SEHNR, CDR2 FQNEAQ (reference sequence). CDR3: CASSLDQGLAAEQFF. The CDR3 DNA follows: TGTGCCAGCAGCCTAGACCAAGGACTAGCTGCTGAGCAGTTCTTC.

The chain links TRBV6-5 to TRBJ2-3; 11 bases align to TRBD2. This CDR3 spans 14 amino acids. Germline trimming cut 5 bases from V and 9 bases from J; bases unmatched to any gene: 7. CDR1 and CDR2 (germline): MNHEY, SVGAGI. CDR3 amino acids: CASSLGLAGATQYF. The CDR3 DNA follows: TGTGCCAGCAGTCTCGGACTAGCGGGTGCCACGCAGTATTTT.

This chain links TRBV6-6 with TRBJ2-3; no firm D call. The CDR3 covers 14 residues. V was clipped by 0 bases and J by 2 bases, with 6 bases between them. Germline CDR1 MNHNY, CDR2 SVGAGI (reference sequence). This CDR3 is CASSYSDLTDTQYF. CDR3 sequence (DNA): TGTGCCAGCAGTTACTCGGACCTCACAGATACGCAGTATTTT.

The genes are TRBV9 and TRBJ2-3; 9 nucleotides line up with TRBD2. V was pared by 0 bases and J by 1 base, with 0 bases of the junction left unmatched. This CDR3 contains 15 residues. Germline V lookup: CDR1 SGDLS, CDR2 YYNGEE. The CDR3 region has the DNA TGTGCCAGCAGCGTAGGACTAGCGGGCACAGATACGCAGTATTTT. Residues: CASSVGLAGTDTQYF. Combining the CDR3 with reference TRBV9 and TRBJ2-3 gives the whole variable domain DSGVTQTPKHLITATGQRVTLRCSPRSGDLSVYWYQQSLDQGLQFLIQYYNGEERAKGNILERFSAQQFPDLHSELNLSSLELGDSALYFCASSVGLAGTDTQYFGPGTRLTVL.

The chain links TRBV7-6 to TRBJ1-1; maybe TRBD1 (5 bases). V was clipped by 2 bases and J by 1 base, with 11 bases between them. CDR1 SGHVS and CDR2 FNYEAQ come from the germline V gene. The length of the CDR3 is 15 residues. The CDR3 spells CASSLWGGRNTEAFF. The CDR3 DNA sequence: TGTGCCAGCAGCTTATGGGGCGGAAGGAACACTGAAGCTTTCTTT.

This clone was seen a single time. This chain connects TRBV27 to TRBJ1-1; D uncertain. This CDR3 has 14 residues. Trimming shortened V by 5 bases and J by 4 bases, and 14 bases separated the two germline ends. In germline, CDR1 is MNHEY, CDR2 SMNVEV (reference sequence). CDR3 residues: CASSPPRSSTEAFF. CDR3 DNA sequence: TGTGCCAGCAGTCCACCCAGGTCCTCCACTGAAGCTTTCTTT.

V usage is TRBV7-9 and J usage is TRBJ2-5, with 7 bases lining up with TRBD2. V was pared by 1 base and J by 3 bases, with 5 bases of the junction left unmatched. Germline CDR1 SEHNR, CDR2 FQNEAQ (reference sequence). The length of the CDR3 is 15 residues. DNA for the CDR3: TGTGCCAGCAGCTTAGTGCACGGGGGGAAAGAGACCCAGTACTTC. Translated: CASSLVHGGKETQYF. Based on the CDR3 plus reference TRBV7-9 and TRBJ2-5, the full variable domain is DTGVSQNPRHKITKRGQNVTFRCDPISEHNRLYWYRQTLGQGPEFLTYFQNEAQLEKSRLLSDRFSAERPKGSFSTLEIQRTEQGDSAMYLCASSLVHGGKETQYFGPGTRLLVL.

This chain connects TRBV6-6 to TRBJ1-3; no clear D. The V end was cut by 2 bases, the J end by 0 bases, with 5 bases between. This CDR3 contains 14 residues. CDR1 MNHNY and CDR2 SVGAGI come from the germline V gene (reference sequence). The DNA of the CDR3 is TGTGCCAGCAGTTACGGGAGCTCTGGAAACACCATATATTTT. It codes for CASSYGSSGNTIYF.

V and J are TRBV7-8 and TRBJ2-5; 11 positions match TRBD1. Losses at the gene ends were 5 bases for V and 1 base for J; bases not matched to a gene: 3. Germline V gives CDR1 SGHVS, CDR2 FQNEAQ. The CDR3 spans 15 residues. CDR3 in amino acids: CASSRGTGGQETQYF. As DNA, the CDR3 is TGTGCCAGCAGCCGGGGGACAGGGGGCCAAGAGACCCAGTACTTC.

The chain links TRBV19 to TRBJ1-6; the match to TRBD1 covers 7 bases. Germline V gene lookup returns CDR1 LNHDA and CDR2 SQIVND (reference sequence). V was clipped by 10 bases and J by 13 bases; unmatched bases: 19. The CDR3 extends over 15 amino acids. This CDR3 reads CATTRTGPSLGPLHF. The CDR3 nucleotides read TGTGCCACCACCAGGACAGGACCAAGCCTGGGGCCCCTCCACTTT.

The gene calls are TRBV6-5 and TRBJ1-2, with a weak D call TRBD1 (6 bases). The germline V gene encodes CDR1 MNHEY and CDR2 SVGAGI. V was clipped by 0 bases and J by 7 bases, with 12 bases between them. The CDR3 loop spans 14 amino acids. The CDR3: CASSYSGRGSGYTF. CDR3 DNA: TGTGCCAGCAGTTACTCGGGCAGGGGCAGTGGCTACACCTTC.

This chain uses TRBV6-5 with TRBJ1-4, with a possible D match to TRBD1 (6 bases). Between the trimmed V and J ends, which lost 6 bases and 12 bases, there was a span of 20 bases. Germline CDR1 MNHEY, CDR2 SVGAGI. The length of the CDR3 is 14 residues. CDR3 sequence (DNA): TGTGCCAGCAGAACGGAGTTTCCTGGGGGCCAACTGTTTTTT. It specifies CASRTEFPGGQLFF.

The V call is TRBV7-2, the J call TRBJ2-1; possible D gene TRBD1, 6 bases. CDR3 size: 14 residues. Trimming pared 5 bases from V and 8 bases from J, leaving 16 bases between. Per the germline V gene, CDR1 is SGHTA and CDR2 is FQGNSA. The CDR3 nucleotides read TGTGCCAGCAGCGCCCCAAACAGGGTGTATGAGCAGTTCTTC. It encodes CASSAPNRVYEQFF.

The DNA of the CDR3 is TGTGCCTGGGCGATGGGGGCGGGCAATCAGCCCCAGCATTTT. Residues: CAWAMGAGNQPQHF. The J gene is TRBJ1-5, the V gene TRBV30; a possible D gene is TRBD1 (6 bases). The ends were cut back, 5 bases at V and 2 bases at J, with 13 bases in the middle. This CDR3 spans 14 amino acids. CDR1 and CDR2 from the germline V gene are GTSNPN and SVGIG (reference sequence).

This clone was picked up one time. V is TRBV2 and J is TRBJ2-7, with D possibly TRBD1 on 6 matching bases. Per the germline V gene, CDR1 is SNHLY and CDR2 is FYNNEI. CDR3 size: 15 residues. V was trimmed by 7 bases and J by 0 bases, leaving 16 bases between them. CDR3 DNA: TGTGCCAGCAAGACCGACAGGAGCAACTCCTACGAGCAGTACTTC. Protein product: CASKTDRSNSYEQYF.

The V gene is TRBV30, the J gene TRBJ1-2; the D gene is possibly TRBD1 (5 bases). The germline V gene has CDR1 GTSNPN and CDR2 SVGIG (reference sequence). The CDR3 sequence is 15 residues long. V lost 0 bases to trimming and J lost 8 bases, with 19 bases between them. CDR3 loop: CAWSVEGPGLSGYTF. CDR3 DNA: TGTGCCTGGAGTGTAGAGGGGCCCGGGCTTTCGGGCTACACCTTC.

This clone has a single count. The V and J genes are TRBV4-1 and TRBJ1-2; 8 bases map to TRBD1. The germline CDR1 and CDR2 sequences are MGHRA and YSYEKL. With 5 bases clipped from V and 4 bases from J, the junction kept 3 bases outside the gene matches. The CDR3 covers 13 residues. The CDR3: CASSVGTGYGYTF. The CDR3 DNA is TGCGCCAGCAGCGTCGGGACAGGCTATGGCTACACCTTC.

The CDR3 loop is CASSFLVVREQYF. The CDR3 DNA reads as TGTGCCAGCAGTTTTCTGGTTGTACGTGAGCAGTACTTC. The chain combines TRBV7-2 with TRBJ2-7; D unclear. Germline loops: CDR1 SGHTA, CDR2 FQGNSA. The CDR3 sequence is 13 residues long. Deletions cut 6 bases from V and 7 bases from J, with 16 bases between.

The rearrangement joins TRBV7-2 to TRBJ2-7; 10 bases align to TRBD1. Germline CDR1 is SGHTA and CDR2 is FQGNSA. The CDR3 has 17 residues. V gave up 1 base and J gave up 2 bases; unmatched junction bases: 8. The CDR3 is CASSLGPGTGATYEQYF. CDR3 DNA sequence: TGTGCCAGCAGCTTAGGCCCCGGGACAGGGGCTACCTACGAGCAGTACTTC. Variable domain in full (rest from reference TRBV7-2 and TRBJ2-7): GAGVSQSPSNKVTEKGKDVELRCDPISGHTALYWYRQSLGQGLEFLIYFQGNSAPDKSGLPSDRFSAERTGGSVSTLTIQRTQQEDSAVYLCASSLGPGTGATYEQYFGPGTRLTVT.

The V call is TRBV5-1, the J call TRBJ2-5, with a possible D match to TRBD2 (5 bases). Germline CDR1 reads SGHRS; CDR2 reads YFSETQ. The CDR3 runs 17 residues. V was trimmed by 3 bases and J by 1 base, leaving 19 bases between them. In nucleotides, the CDR3 is TGCGCCAGCAGCTCCACCGCTAATCGAGGGATCCAAGAGACCCAGTACTTC. Protein product: CASSSTANRGIQETQYF.

In its sample, this clone was seen once. This sequence joins TRBV5-6 and TRBJ1-5; 9 bases map to TRBD1. Germline CDR1 and CDR2: SGHDT and YYEEEE. V gave up 4 bases and J gave up 6 bases; unmatched junction bases: 5. The CDR3 consists of 14 residues. The CDR3 coding sequence is TGTGCCAGCAGCGCTGGACAGGGGAGTCAGCCCCAGCATTTT. Amino acid sequence: CASSAGQGSQPQHF.

The rearrangement joins TRBV13 to TRBJ1-1; 8 positions agree with TRBD1. The V gene end was trimmed by 4 bases and the J gene end by 4 bases; junction bases not matched to a gene: 5. The CDR3 loop spans 14 amino acids. Germline lookup yields CDR1 PRHDT and CDR2 FYEKMQ (reference sequence). The CDR3 DNA sequence: TGTGCCAGCAGCTCAGGGGGCTCGGCCACTGAAGCTTTCTTT. Amino acid sequence: CASSSGGSATEAFF.

The V gene is TRBV27, the J gene TRBJ2-7; 9 nucleotides line up with TRBD2. In germline, CDR1 is MNHEY, CDR2 SMNVEV (reference sequence). There are 15 residues in the CDR3. J gave up 3 bases and V 6 bases, and 9 bases lay outside the gene matches. CDR3: CASRNLGLADYEQYF. The CDR3 coding sequence is TGTGCCAGCAGGAACTTGGGACTAGCCGACTACGAGCAGTACTTC.

This clone has just a few counts. V is TRBV5-1 and J is TRBJ1-4, with D perhaps matching TRBD1 (5 bases). Trimming removed 0 bases at V and 6 bases at J, with 15 bases between. The CDR3 spans 16 residues. Germline loops: CDR1 SGHRS, CDR2 YFSETQ. This chain's CDR3 is CASSLGREGRDEKLFF. The DNA for the CDR3 is TGCGCCAGCAGCTTGGGGCGAGAGGGGCGGGATGAAAAACTGTTTTTT.

The chain combines TRBV6-1 with TRBJ1-2; the match to TRBD1 covers 9 bases. Germline lookup yields CDR1 MNHNS and CDR2 SASEGT. The CDR3 is 15 residues long. Trimming cost V 5 bases and J 3 bases; bases outside gene matches: 7. CDR3 bases: TGTGCCAGCAGTCCCACAGGGGGCATAGACTATGGCTACACCTTC. It yields the protein CASSPTGGIDYGYTF.

There are a few counts of this clone. For the CDR3, the DNA is TGCGCCAGCAGCCAAGATGTGCCTAGCGGGCTCCTCAGGGAGCAGTACTTC. Amino acid sequence: CASSQDVPSGLLREQYF. The chain employs TRBV4-1 and TRBJ2-7, with 8 bases that match TRBD2. Germline CDR1 is MGHRA and CDR2 is YSYEKL. The trim removed 0 bases at V and 7 bases at J, leaving 14 bases unmatched. There are 17 residues in the CDR3.

The V call is TRBV29-1, the J call TRBJ2-7, with D tentatively TRBD1 or TRBD2 (6 bases each). Trimming removed 1 base at V and 3 bases at J, with 16 bases between. This CDR3 spans 15 amino acids. The germline V gene encodes CDR1 SQVTM and CDR2 ANQGSEA. The CDR3 here is CSVEGEAPGVYEQYF. CDR3 in DNA: TGCAGCGTTGAAGGGGAGGCCCCAGGGGTCTACGAGCAGTACTTC.

This clone was counted only a few times. The rearrangement links TRBV6-1 to TRBJ1-1; D not resolved. V was pared by 11 bases and J by 0 bases, with 7 bases between. CDR1 and CDR2 (germline): MNHNS, SASEGT. The CDR3 has 11 residues. The CDR3 sequence is CAGRMNTEAFF. The CDR3 DNA reads TGTGCCGGACGCATGAACACTGAAGCTTTCTTT.

V usage is TRBV9 and J usage is TRBJ1-3, with 8 bases matching TRBD1. The length of the CDR3 is 15 residues. V lost 4 bases, J lost 2 bases, and 5 bases stayed unmatched. Looked up from germline, CDR1 is SGDLS and CDR2 is YYNGEE. CDR3 sequence: CASSPRTGTGNTIYF. The DNA for the CDR3 is TGTGCCAGCAGCCCCCGGACAGGGACTGGAAACACCATATATTTT.